The source of this T cell receptor (beta chain) is a study of Ad26.COV2.S vaccination and SARS-CoV-2 variants. Clones were sequenced by immunoSEQ multiplex PCR, and TCRdb holds only the in-frame ones, with some missing. The sample shows roughly 380,000 clones, around 90% of them seen only once. The V and J ends lost 1 base and 6 bases respectively, with 13 bases between them. The length of the CDR3 is 14 residues. Germline CDR1 and CDR2: PRHDT and FYEKMQ (reference sequence). Study results and caveats: Marked by substantial breadth, spike-specific CD8+ and CD4+ T cell responses were reportedly seen after vaccination. Participants given vaccine showed non-spike TCR breadth similar to that of placebo recipients.

In the case of this clone: Its antigen is not known.

The TCR originated in a human donor who had recovered from COVID-19. The chain is built from TRBV13 and TRBJ2-7, with no clear D. The sequences come from peripheral blood, collected after recovery from COVID-19. The CDR3 sequence is CASSLEGRTLEQYF. As DNA, the CDR3 is TGTGCCAGCAGCTTAGAGGGTCGCACCCTCGAGCAGTACTTC.